The 20 T cell receptor beta chains listed next were all sequenced from one sample in a study of T-cell reconstitution after alpha-beta-depleted transplantation in children (dated by TCRdb to 2016 to 2018). The library was built by means of PCR. Sequencing was performed on an Illumina HiSeq 2500. TCR library preparation used molecular barcoding, with unique molecular identifiers applied to normalize quantification of the TCRbeta repertoire. In-frame beta chains were kept once TCRdb had trimmed the public reads at Q25 with fastp and called clones with MiXCR. Identical CDR3 protein sequences are pooled into one entry, listed with their most common genes and DNA. Counted in this sample were about 600,000 distinct CDR3 sequences; roughly 13% of them appeared once. The biggest ten clones account for 2% to 2.5% of the sample. This specimen's treatment or condition label, per the study, means: allogeneic hematopoietic cell transplantation with graft depleted of TCRalphabeta T cells and CD19 B cells.

The sequenced sample was PBMCs, mostly from graft donor cells, obtained 360 days after TCRalphabeta/CD19-depleted stem cell transplant. The receptor source for this set is a male patient aged 10-17 years who had a stem cell transplant for acute myeloid leukemia, so the T cells may come from the graft donor.

This clonotype showed up many times. The rearrangement joins TRBV10-3 to TRBJ2-7, with 7 bases that match TRBD2. This CDR3 has 14 residues. Germline trimming cut 6 bases from V and 3 bases from J; bases unmatched to any gene: 8. Germline V gene sequence: CDR1 ENHRY, CDR2 SYGVKD. CDR3 DNA: TGTGCCATCAGCTTAGCGGGCCCCTACTACGAGCAGTACTTC. It specifies CAISLAGPYYEQYF.

The chain links TRBV6-2 or TRBV6-3 to TRBJ2-3; no clear D gene. CDR1 is MNHEY, CDR2 SVGEGT, per germline. V lost 0 bases and J 14 bases, leaving 21 bases between the germline ends. This CDR3 contains 15 residues. The chain's CDR3 is CASSYSKGYRSERYF. The CDR3 region has the DNA TGTGCCAGCAGTTACTCGAAAGGGTACCGGAGCGAGAGGTATTTT.

V gene TRBV6-1 combines with J gene TRBJ2-7; 9 nucleotides line up with TRBD1. Trimming took 6 bases from V and 6 from J; bases not matched to a gene: 6. Germline CDR1 reads MNHNS; CDR2 reads SASEGT. The CDR3 has 13 amino acids. As DNA, the CDR3 is TGTGCCAGCAGGCCGGGACAGGGCCTCGAGCAGTACTTC. This encodes CASRPGQGLEQYF.

A few counts support this clonotype. The genes are TRBV4-3 and TRBJ2-5; 14 positions match TRBD2. The CDR3 sequence is 17 residues long. V gave up 0 bases and J gave up 4 bases; unmatched junction bases: 4. CDR1 LGHNA and CDR2 YSLEER come from the germline V gene. CDR3 DNA sequence: TGCGCCAGCAGCCAAGATCGGACTAGCGGGAGGCTAGAGACCCAGTACTTC. Encoded protein: CASSQDRTSGRLETQYF.

The V and J genes are TRBV7-8 and TRBJ2-3; D gene uncertain. V dropped 5 bases and J dropped 2 bases, with 14 bases sitting between them. This CDR3 has 15 amino acids. In germline, CDR1 is SGHVS, CDR2 FQNEAQ. In nucleotides, the CDR3 is TGTGCCAGCAGCCTTAGCTTGATACTCACAGATACGCAGTATTTT. Residues: CASSLSLILTDTQYF.

The CDR3 nucleotides read TGCGCCAGCAGCTTGGGGGGGACTCTTCCACAAGAGACCCAGTACTTC. This codes for CASSLGGTLPQETQYF. The chain uses TRBV5-1 and TRBJ2-5; a possible D gene is TRBD2 (6 bases). This CDR3 spans 16 amino acids. Germline CDR1 SGHRS, CDR2 YFSETQ. Trimming removed 0 bases at V and 2 bases at J, with 14 bases between.

This clonotype was picked up a small number of times. The rearrangement joins TRBV9 to TRBJ1-1; TRBD1 is a possible D gene (6 bases). V was pared by 0 bases and J by 1 base, with 13 bases between. Germline V gene data show CDR1 as SGDLS and CDR2 as YYNGEE. CDR3 size: 16 residues. This chain's CDR3 is CASSVAGGLSNTEAFF. CDR3 in DNA: TGTGCCAGCAGCGTAGCCGGGGGGCTATCGAACACTGAAGCTTTCTTT.

J is TRBJ2-7 and V is TRBV24-1; TRBD1 agrees at 7 bases. The CDR3 runs 14 residues. J gave up 0 bases and V 3 bases, and 1 base lay outside the gene matches. Germline-derived CDR1 and CDR2 are KGHDR and SFDVKD. The CDR3 DNA is TGTGCCACCAGTGATGCAGGGGGCTCCTACGAGCAGTACTTC. It yields the protein CATSDAGGSYEQYF.

This clonotype was seen more than once but under ten times. The genes are TRBV7-9 and TRBJ1-5; a possible D gene is TRBD1 (6 bases). CDR3 length: 13 amino acids. From germline, CDR1 is SEHNR and CDR2 FQNEAQ (reference sequence). Trimming removed 5 bases from V and 7 bases from J, with 12 bases in between. The DNA for the CDR3 is TGTGCCAGCAGCCCAACAGGGATACAGCCCCAGCATTTT. This gives the protein CASSPTGIQPQHF.

This chain links TRBV3-1 with TRBJ2-2; the match to TRBD2 covers 9 bases. CDR3 size: 18 residues. Germline CDR1 and CDR2: LGHDT and YNNKEL (reference sequence). V shed 0 bases and J 2 bases; nucleotides not matched to a gene: 7. The CDR3 spells CASSQDLRLAGNTGELFF. DNA for the CDR3: TGTGCCAGCAGCCAAGATTTGAGGCTAGCGGGAAACACCGGGGAGCTGTTTTTT.

The J gene is TRBJ2-1, the V gene TRBV6-4; 7 bases are a match to TRBD2. Germline CDR1 is MRHNA and CDR2 is SNTAGT. The CDR3 loop spans 16 amino acids. Trimming took 0 bases from V and 7 from J; bases not matched to a gene: 9. As DNA, the CDR3 is TGTGCCAGCAGTGACTCCCGACTAGCTAACTGGAATGAGCAGTTCTTC. This gives the protein CASSDSRLANWNEQFF.

The chain combines TRBV20-1 with TRBJ2-3; the match to TRBD1 covers 7 bases. Germline loops: CDR1 DFQATT, CDR2 SNEGSKA (reference sequence). The junction had 9 bases not matched to a gene; V was cut back by 3 bases and J by 3 bases. This CDR3 has 15 amino acids. The DNA of the CDR3 is TGCAGTGCTAGCGCTACAGGGGCCGTGACAGATACGCAGTATTTT. Translating it yields CSASATGAVTDTQYF.

This clonotype was recorded many times. This rearrangement joins TRBV19 to TRBJ2-7; a possible D gene is TRBD1 (5 bases). V gave up 5 bases and J gave up 3 bases, with 8 bases separating them. The CDR3 is made up of 12 amino acids. Germline lookup yields CDR1 LNHDA and CDR2 SQIVND (reference sequence). The CDR3 is CASSPGFYEQYF. The CDR3 nucleotides read TGTGCCAGTAGTCCAGGGTTCTACGAGCAGTACTTC.

The chain uses TRBV7-2 and TRBJ1-5, with D hard to call. V dropped 5 bases and J dropped 3 bases, with 20 bases sitting between them. The germline V gene has CDR1 SGHTA and CDR2 FQGNSA. The CDR3 has 17 residues. CDR3 residues: CASSLERAGHDNQPQHF. The CDR3 nucleotides are TGTGCCAGCAGCCTCGAGAGGGCCGGTCATGACAATCAGCCCCAGCATTTT.

In its sample, this clonotype was seen many times. V and J are TRBV20-1 and TRBJ2-5; D call uncertain. CDR1 is DFQATT and CDR2 is SNEGSKA in the germline V gene (reference sequence). The CDR3 spans 12 residues. The ends were cut back, 4 bases at V and 5 bases at J, with 11 bases in the middle. The CDR3 DNA sequence: TGCAGTGCTATAAGAGGCGCGGAGACCCAGTACTTC. As protein: CSAIRGAETQYF.

This rearrangement joins TRBV6-5 to TRBJ1-2; D remains unclear. Trimming shortened V by 0 bases and J by 7 bases, and 12 bases separated the two germline ends. The V gene's germline CDR1 is MNHEY and CDR2 SVGAGI. The CDR3 sequence is 14 residues long. CDR3 loop: CASSYSRTLGGYTF. The DNA of the CDR3 is TGTGCCAGCAGTTACTCCCGGACCCTTGGTGGCTACACCTTC.

This clonotype was picked up a small number of times. The gene calls are TRBV6-2 or TRBV6-3 and TRBJ1-2; D may be TRBD1 (5 bases). Trimming removed 6 bases from V and 6 bases from J, with 11 bases in between. Germline V CDR1 and CDR2: MNHEY, SVGEGT. The CDR3 is 12 amino acids. This CDR3 reads CASSPGGNGYTF. CDR3 nucleotide sequence: TGTGCCAGCAGCCCTGGGGGGAATGGCTACACCTTC.

This clonotype appeared many times. The chain has TRBV29-1 and TRBJ2-5; 8 bases map to TRBD1. The germline gives CDR1 SQVTM, CDR2 ANQGSEA. The V segment lost 4 bases and the J segment 4 bases; nucleotides outside the gene matches: 8. The CDR3 covers 14 residues. Written as DNA, the CDR3 is TGCAGCGTTGCCCCGGGACAGGCAAGAGAGACCCAGTACTTC. Protein sequence: CSVAPGQARETQYF.

The J gene is TRBJ2-1, the V gene TRBV20-1, with D possibly matching TRBD2 (5 bases). V was trimmed by 4 bases and J by 3 bases, leaving 16 bases between them. The CDR3 spans 15 residues. The germline CDR1 and CDR2 sequences are DFQATT and SNEGSKA (reference sequence). CDR3 coding DNA: TGCAGTGCTAACGGACTCTCCGTTTTCTACAATGAGCAGTTCTTC. This gives the protein CSANGLSVFYNEQFF.

This clonotype was seen repeatedly, ten times or more. The chain combines TRBV5-1 with TRBJ2-1; D unclear. Trimming left V 0 bases short and J 6 bases short, with 7 bases between. Germline loops: CDR1 SGHRS, CDR2 YFSETQ. This CDR3 comprises 13 residues. In DNA form, the CDR3 reads TGCGCCAGCAGCTTGGGGCTAACCAATGAGCAGTTCTTC. It specifies CASSLGLTNEQFF.